The clone carrying this T cell receptor (beta chain) came up once. This record comes from a study of cytomegalovirus exposure and HLA in healthy donors. 60 Vbeta and 13 Jbeta primers were used in PCR. TCRdb keeps only in-frame clones here, not all; method: immunoSEQ multiplex PCR. The sample contains about 120,000 clones, over 80% of which appear only once. Trimming cost V 6 bases and J 2 bases; bases outside gene matches: 6. Germline V gene data show CDR1 as MDHEN and CDR2 as SYDVKM. CDR3 length: 14 amino acids. This TCR derives from a young man in good health and CMV-seropositive. The J gene is TRBJ2-7, the V gene TRBV28; 8 nucleotides agree with TRBD1. Material for sequencing was PBMCs. CDR3 residues: CASRFETGAYEQYF. DNA of the CDR3: TGTGCCAGCAGATTTGAGACAGGGGCCTACGAGCAGTACTTC.